The T cell receptor (beta chain) under discussion was sequenced for a study of OX40 agonist ivuxolimab in advanced cancers. In the study overall: Dose-escalation patients had hepatocellular carcinoma, melanoma, renal cell or head and neck cancer. Among those enrolled, mean age was about 63 years (range about 23 to 79) and 75% to 85% were male. Study-wide points: More expanded clones were seen, on average, in CD8+ T cells than in CD4+.

TCRdb's table, derived via immunoSEQ multiplex PCR, lists solely in-frame clones and lacks some. Seen here are around 15,000 clones, 80% to 95% observed once, and the top ten hold approximately 28%. On this clone itself: What it recognizes is unknown.

The V gene's germline CDR1 is SNHLY and CDR2 FYNNEI. The CDR3 runs to 13 residues. V shed 6 bases and J shed 5 bases, with 13 bases lying between them. The rearrangement links TRBV2 to TRBJ2-5; no clear D gene. This clonotype was obtained from an adult with an advanced solid tumor such as melanoma, head and neck, liver or kidney cancer. This material consisted of CD4+ or CD8+ T cells sorted from blood, taken in a trial of the OX40 agonist ivuxolimab. The CDR3 DNA reads TGTGCCAGCAGGGGAAAGATGGGGGAGACCCAGTACTTC. The encoded protein is CASRGKMGETQYF. The full variable domain, with the rest looked up from reference TRBV2 and TRBJ2-5, is EPEVTQTPSHQVTQMGQEVILRCVPISNHLYFYWYRQILGQKVEFLVSFYNNEISEKSEIFDDQFSVERPDGSNFTLKIRSTKLEDSAMYFCASRGKMGETQYFGPGTRLLVL.